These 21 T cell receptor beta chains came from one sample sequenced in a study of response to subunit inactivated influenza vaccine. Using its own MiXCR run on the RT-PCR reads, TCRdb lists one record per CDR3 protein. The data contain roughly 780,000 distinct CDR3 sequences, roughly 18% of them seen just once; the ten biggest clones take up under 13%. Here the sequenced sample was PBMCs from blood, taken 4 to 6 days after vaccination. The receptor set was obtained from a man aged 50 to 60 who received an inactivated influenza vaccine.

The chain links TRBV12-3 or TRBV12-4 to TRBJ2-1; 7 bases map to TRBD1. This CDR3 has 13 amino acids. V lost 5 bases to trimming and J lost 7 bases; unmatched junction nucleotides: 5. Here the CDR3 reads CASSVGQLNEQFF. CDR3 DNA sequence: TGTGCCAGCAGTGTGGGACAGCTGAATGAGCAGTTCTTC.

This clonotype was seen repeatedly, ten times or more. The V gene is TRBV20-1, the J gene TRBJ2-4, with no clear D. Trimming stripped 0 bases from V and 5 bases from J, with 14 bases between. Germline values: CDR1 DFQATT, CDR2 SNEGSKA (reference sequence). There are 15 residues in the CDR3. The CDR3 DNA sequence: TGCAGTGCTAGAGATTTTGGCTTGGCCGAAAACATTCAGTACTTC. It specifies CSARDFGLAENIQYF.

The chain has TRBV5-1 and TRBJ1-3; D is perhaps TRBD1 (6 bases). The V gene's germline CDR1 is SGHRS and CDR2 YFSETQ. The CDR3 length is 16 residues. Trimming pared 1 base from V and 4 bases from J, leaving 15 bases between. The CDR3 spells CASSLLPGGQGNTIYF. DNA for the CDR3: TGCGCCAGCAGCTTGTTACCGGGGGGCCAAGGAAACACCATATATTTT.

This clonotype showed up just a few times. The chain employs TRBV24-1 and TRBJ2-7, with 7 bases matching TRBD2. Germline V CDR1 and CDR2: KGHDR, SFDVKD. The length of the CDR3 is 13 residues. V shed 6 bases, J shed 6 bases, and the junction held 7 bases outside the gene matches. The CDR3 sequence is CATSTSSGGEQYF. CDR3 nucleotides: TGTGCCACCAGTACAAGTTCGGGGGGCGAGCAGTACTTC.

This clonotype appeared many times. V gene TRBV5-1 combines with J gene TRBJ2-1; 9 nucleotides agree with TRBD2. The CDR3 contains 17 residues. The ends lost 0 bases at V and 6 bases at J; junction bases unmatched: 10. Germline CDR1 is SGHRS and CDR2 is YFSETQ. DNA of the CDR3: TGCGCCAGCAGCTTGGGGCTTGGAGCGGGAGGTATCAATGAGCAGTTCTTC. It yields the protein CASSLGLGAGGINEQFF.

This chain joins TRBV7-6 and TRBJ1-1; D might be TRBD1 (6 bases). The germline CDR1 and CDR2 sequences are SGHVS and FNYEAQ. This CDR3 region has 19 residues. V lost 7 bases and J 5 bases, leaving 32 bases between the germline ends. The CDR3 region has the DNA TGTGCCAGCACACCAGCCTACTCGGGGGCAGGGAGGCTGGGGACTGAAGCTTTCTTT. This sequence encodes CASTPAYSGAGRLGTEAFF.

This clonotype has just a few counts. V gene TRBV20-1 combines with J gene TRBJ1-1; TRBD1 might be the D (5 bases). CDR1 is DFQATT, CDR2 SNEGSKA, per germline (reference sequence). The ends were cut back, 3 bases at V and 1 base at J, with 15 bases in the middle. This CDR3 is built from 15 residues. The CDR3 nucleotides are TGCAGTGCTAGGGGGGTTTGGGGAACGAACACTGAAGCTTTCTTT. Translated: CSARGVWGTNTEAFF.

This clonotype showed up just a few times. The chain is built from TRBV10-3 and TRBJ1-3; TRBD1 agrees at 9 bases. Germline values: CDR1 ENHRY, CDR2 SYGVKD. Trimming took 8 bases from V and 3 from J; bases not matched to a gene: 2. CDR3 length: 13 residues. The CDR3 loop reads CAIGDRDGNTIYF. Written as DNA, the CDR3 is TGTGCCATCGGGGACAGGGATGGAAACACCATATATTTT.

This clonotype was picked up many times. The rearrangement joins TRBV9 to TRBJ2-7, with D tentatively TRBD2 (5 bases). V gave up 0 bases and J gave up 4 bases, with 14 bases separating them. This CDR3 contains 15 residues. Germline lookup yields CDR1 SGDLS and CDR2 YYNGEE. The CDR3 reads CASSVEVGVGYEQYF. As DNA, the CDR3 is TGTGCCAGCAGCGTAGAAGTGGGAGTAGGGTACGAGCAGTACTTC.

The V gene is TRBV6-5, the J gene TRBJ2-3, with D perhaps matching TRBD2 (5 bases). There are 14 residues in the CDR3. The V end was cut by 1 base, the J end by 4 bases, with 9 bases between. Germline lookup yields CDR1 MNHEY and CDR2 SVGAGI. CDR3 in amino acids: CASSYFGIADTQYF. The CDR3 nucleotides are TGTGCCAGCAGTTACTTCGGGATCGCAGATACGCAGTATTTT.

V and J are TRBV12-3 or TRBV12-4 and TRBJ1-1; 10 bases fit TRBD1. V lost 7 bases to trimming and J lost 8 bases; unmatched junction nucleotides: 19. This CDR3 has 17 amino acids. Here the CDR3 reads CASTPGTGVWDSREAFF. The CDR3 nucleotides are TGTGCCAGCACCCCCGGGACAGGGGTTTGGGACTCCCGGGAAGCTTTCTTT.

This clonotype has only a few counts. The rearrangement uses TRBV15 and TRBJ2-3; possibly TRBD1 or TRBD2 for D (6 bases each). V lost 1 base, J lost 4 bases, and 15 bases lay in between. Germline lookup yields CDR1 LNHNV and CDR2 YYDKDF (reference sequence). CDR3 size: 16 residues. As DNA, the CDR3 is TGTGCCACCAGCAGAGGGGGGGCGCGTTCCTCAGATACGCAGTATTTT. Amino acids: CATSRGGARSSDTQYF. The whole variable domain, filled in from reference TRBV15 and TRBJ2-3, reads DAMVIQNPRYQVTQFGKPVTLSCSQTLNHNVMYWYQQKSSQAPKLLFHYYDKDFNNEADTPDNFQSRRPNTSFCFLDIRSPGLGDTAMYLCATSRGGARSSDTQYFGPGTRLTVL.

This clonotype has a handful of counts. The chain's CDR3 is CSAPNPMTSGRKTQYF. The CDR3 DNA follows: TGCAGTGCTCCGAACCCCATGACTAGCGGGAGAAAGACCCAGTACTTC. The rearrangement links TRBV20-1 to TRBJ2-5, with 12 bases lining up with TRBD2. CDR3 length equals 16 residues. J gave up 6 bases and V 5 bases, and 13 bases lay outside the gene matches. Germline assignment: CDR1 DFQATT and CDR2 SNEGSKA (reference sequence).

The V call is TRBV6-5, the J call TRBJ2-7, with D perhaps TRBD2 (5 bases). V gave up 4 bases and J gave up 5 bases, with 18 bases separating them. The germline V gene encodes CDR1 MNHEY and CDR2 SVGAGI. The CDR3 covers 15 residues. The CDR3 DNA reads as TGTGCCAGCAGTTTCTCGAGGACTGCGCCCAACGAGCAGTACTTC. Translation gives CASSFSRTAPNEQYF.

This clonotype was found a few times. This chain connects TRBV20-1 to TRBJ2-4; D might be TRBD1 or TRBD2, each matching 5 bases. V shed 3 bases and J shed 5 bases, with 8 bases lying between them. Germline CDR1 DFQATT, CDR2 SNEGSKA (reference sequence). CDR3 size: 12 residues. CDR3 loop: CSARRGQNIQYF. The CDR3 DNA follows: TGCAGTGCTAGGAGGGGACAAAACATTCAGTACTTC.

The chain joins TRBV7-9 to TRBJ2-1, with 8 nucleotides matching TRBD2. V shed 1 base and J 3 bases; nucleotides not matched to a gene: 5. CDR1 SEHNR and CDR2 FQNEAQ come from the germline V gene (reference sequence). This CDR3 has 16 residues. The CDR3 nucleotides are TGTGCCAGCAGCTTAGGACTAGCGTATTTCTACAATGAGCAGTTCTTC. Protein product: CASSLGLAYFYNEQFF.

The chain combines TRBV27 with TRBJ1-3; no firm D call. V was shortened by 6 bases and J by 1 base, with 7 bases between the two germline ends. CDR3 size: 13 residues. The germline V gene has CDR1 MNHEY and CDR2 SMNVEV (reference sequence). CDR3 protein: CASSPRSGNTIYF. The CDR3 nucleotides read TGTGCCAGCAGCCCGAGGTCTGGAAACACCATATATTTT.

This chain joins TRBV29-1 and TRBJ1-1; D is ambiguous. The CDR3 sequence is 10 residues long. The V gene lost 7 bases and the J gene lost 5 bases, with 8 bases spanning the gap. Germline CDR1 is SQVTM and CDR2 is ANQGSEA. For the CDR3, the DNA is TGCAGCGCAGCCCTTACTGAAGCTTTCTTT. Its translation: CSAALTEAFF.

The DNA for the CDR3 is TGTGCCAGCAGTTTTGGGACAGGGAGGGCCTACGAGCAGTACTTC. This translates into CASSFGTGRAYEQYF. J is TRBJ2-7 and V is TRBV6-5; 9 bases align to TRBD1. The CDR3 spans 15 residues. The V gene end was trimmed by 4 bases and the J gene end by 2 bases; junction bases not matched to a gene: 6. Germline V gene data show CDR1 as MNHEY and CDR2 as SVGAGI.

The CDR3: CASSREKQYEQYF. The CDR3 DNA sequence: TGTGCCAGCTCACGCGAGAAACAATACGAGCAGTACTTC. This sequence joins TRBV18 and TRBJ2-7; D ambiguous. Germline CDR1 KGHSH, CDR2 LQKENI. CDR3 length: 13 residues. Trimming pared 4 bases from V and 4 bases from J, leaving 11 bases between.

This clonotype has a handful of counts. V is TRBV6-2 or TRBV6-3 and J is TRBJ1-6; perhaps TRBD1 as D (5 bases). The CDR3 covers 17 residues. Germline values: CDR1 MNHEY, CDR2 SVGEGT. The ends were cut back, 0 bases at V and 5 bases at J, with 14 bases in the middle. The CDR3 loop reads CASSYSTRGADNSPLHF. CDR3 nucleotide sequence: TGTGCCAGCAGTTACTCCACCCGGGGCGCCGATAATTCACCCCTCCACTTT.